The T cell receptor beta chain under discussion was sequenced for a study of T cells in Graves' hyperthyroidism and ophthalmopathy. V dropped 1 base and J dropped 3; count of bases not matched to a gene: 5. The CDR3 consists of 15 residues. Germline CDR1 is DFQATT and CDR2 is SNEGSKA (reference sequence). RNA transcripts provided the source from which TCR beta CDR3 regions were amplified. Researchers ran a first-round RT-PCR on the TCR CDR3 using the HTBI primer set. One entry per CDR3 protein, called by TCRdb with MiXCR from the multiplex PCR reads. The sample contains 250,000 to 400,000 distinct CDR3 sequences, around 15% of which appear only once. It was 8.5 to 10 ml of fresh peripheral blood that supplied the PBMCs.

The clonotype comes from a middle-aged woman with Graves' ophthalmopathy. The sequenced material came from blood. This chain links TRBV20-1 with TRBJ2-5, with TRBD2 identical over 10 bases. This CDR3 is CSARVLAGRKETQYF. The CDR3 coding sequence is TGCAGTGCTAGAGTACTAGCGGGGAGGAAAGAGACCCAGTACTTC.